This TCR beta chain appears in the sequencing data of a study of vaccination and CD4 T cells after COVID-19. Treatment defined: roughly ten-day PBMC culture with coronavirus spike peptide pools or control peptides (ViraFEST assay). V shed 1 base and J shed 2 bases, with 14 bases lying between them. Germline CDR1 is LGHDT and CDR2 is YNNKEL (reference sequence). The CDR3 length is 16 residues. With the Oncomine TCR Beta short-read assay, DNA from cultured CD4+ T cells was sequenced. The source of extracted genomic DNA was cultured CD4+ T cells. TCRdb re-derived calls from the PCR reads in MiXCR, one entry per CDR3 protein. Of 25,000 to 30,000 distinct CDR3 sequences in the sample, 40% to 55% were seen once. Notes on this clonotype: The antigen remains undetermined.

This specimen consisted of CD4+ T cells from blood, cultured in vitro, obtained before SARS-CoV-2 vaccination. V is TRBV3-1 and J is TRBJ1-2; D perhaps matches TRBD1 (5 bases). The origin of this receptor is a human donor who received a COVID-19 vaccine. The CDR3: CASSQAAGRLNYGYTF. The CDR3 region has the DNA TGTGCCAGCAGCCAAGCGGCGGGACGGCTAAACTATGGCTACACCTTC.